The TCR beta chain under discussion was sequenced for a study of blood T cell repertoires in COVID-19. Study-wide background: Acute and convalescent COVID-19 samples came from the United States, Italy and Spain. PBMCs, B-cell-depleted T cells, or T cells provided the cDNA or gDNA that made up the material.

The germline CDR1 and CDR2 sequences are SNHLY and FYNNEI. The CDR3 spans 12 residues. V was cut by 5 bases and J by 6 bases, with 10 bases left in between. Enrolment of Seattle patients took place during active infection, and they were followed longitudinally. Sequencing was performed with immunoSEQ multiplex PCR; in TCRdb, only in-frame clones are kept and a portion is missing. The sample lists 540,000 or so clones, approximately 88% seen once, with around 8% in the top ten. The chain couples TRBV2 to TRBJ1-1; a weak D match, TRBD1 (5 bases). The sequence was obtained from a woman aged 45-59 years with COVID-19, enrolled during active disease. The sequenced sample consisted of peripheral blood. The CDR3 region is CASSLGGPEAFF. The CDR3 DNA follows: TGTGCCAGCAGTCTGGGGGGACCTGAAGCTTTCTTT.